This record covers a single T cell receptor beta chain. Its specific antigen is unknown. Per-base qualities were not stored, and no clone one base away is much larger. At the time of sample collection the patients were not on therapy, although prior treatments varied from chemotherapy, radiotherapy, surgery and immunotherapy to no treatment. Thawed cells were enriched for T lymphocytes with a negative-selection kit, adding EpCAM beads for tumor-infiltrating lymphocytes. CD8 TIL subsets were FACS-sorted as CD3+CD4-CD8+CD45RA- cells split by CD39 and CD103 expression into DN, SP and DP. After mincing, tumor specimens underwent a 1 h digestion with hyaluronidase, collagenase and DNase, and were then filtered, enriched by Ficoll and cryopreserved. Populations were sorted on a FACSAria II to roughly 99% purity, and the cell pellets were frozen for TCR sequencing without being cultured. The data originate from a study of CD39 and CD103 CD8 tumor-infiltrating T cells (dated by TCRdb to between 2017 and 2018). Study-level background: The repertoire comparisons shown came from four patients: one with an HPV-positive HNSCC, one with an HPV-negative HNSCC, one with ovarian cancer and one with melanoma. TCRbeta CDR3 deep sequencing compared repertoires of CD8 TIL subsets defined by CD103 and CD39 with peripheral memory CD8 T cells. What the research found in general, with its limitations: Clonotypes from DN TILs largely overlapped with peripheral memory CD8 repertoires, while clonotypes from DP TILs were only rarely found in blood or uninvolved lymph node. Compared with DN and SP CD8 TILs and with blood memory CD8 T cells, DP CD8 TILs appeared more oligoclonal, with the top 30 clonotypes covering roughly 55-90%.

Genomic DNA was extracted with the DNeasy Blood and Tissue Kit from around 10,000 to 100,000 sorted cells per subset. The immunoSEQ service sequenced and mapped the TCRbeta V-J or V-D-J regions, with coverage above 8x for each sample. The source study handled its data this way. Only productive rearrangements exported from the immunoSEQ Analyzer platform were analyzed, with clonality assessed on the 500 most abundant clones. The Morisita-Horn similarity index and the Jaccard index were used to quantify the overlap in repertoires between populations. Morisita-Horn similarity between CD8 T-cell subset TCR repertoires was measured in 6 or 7 cancer patients. Here the immuneACCESS table is served through TCRdb, limited to in-frame sequences with V and J called. Missing clones are a known gap in these copies; in checked studies unresolved V genes cover under half, and the rest lacks a known reason. V, J and clone size derive from that table, while D and trimming were established from the DNA sequence. Across this sample there are roughly 800 clones, with 60% to 80% seen only once. Around 13% of the sample is taken by the ten largest.

For CDR1 and CDR2, the germline V gene lists SGHRS and YFSETQ. The CDR3 numbers 13 residues from cysteine through phenylalanine. Left in the record is the CDR3 DNA by itself, 39 bases read in frame from the first base. V trim: 2 bases; J trim: 5 bases; unmatched bases: 2. The sample was CD39- CD103+ CD8+ T cells sorted from the tumor. Interpreted using the paper, the cell subset or site label stands for: CD103+CD39- single-positive CD45RA- CD8 T cells. The TCR was taken from a human donor with head and neck squamous cell carcinoma. The chain is assembled from TRBV5-1 and TRBJ1-1; 8 central bases correspond to TRBD1. In nucleotide form, the sequence is TGCGCCAGCAGCTTCACAGGGGGGACTGAAGCTTTCTTT. Its protein product is CASSFTGGTEAFF.